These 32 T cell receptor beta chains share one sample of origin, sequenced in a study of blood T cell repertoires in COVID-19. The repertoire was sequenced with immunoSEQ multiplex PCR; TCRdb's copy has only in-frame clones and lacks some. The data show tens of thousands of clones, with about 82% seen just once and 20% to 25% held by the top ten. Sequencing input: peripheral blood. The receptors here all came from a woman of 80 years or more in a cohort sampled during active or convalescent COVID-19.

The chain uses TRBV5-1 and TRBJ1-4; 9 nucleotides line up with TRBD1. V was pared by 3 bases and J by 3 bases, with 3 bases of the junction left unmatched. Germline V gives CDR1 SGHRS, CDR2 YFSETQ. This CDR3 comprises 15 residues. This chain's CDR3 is CASSSTGGSNEKLFF. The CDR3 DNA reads TGCGCCAGCAGCTCAACAGGGGGCTCTAATGAAAAACTGTTTTTT.

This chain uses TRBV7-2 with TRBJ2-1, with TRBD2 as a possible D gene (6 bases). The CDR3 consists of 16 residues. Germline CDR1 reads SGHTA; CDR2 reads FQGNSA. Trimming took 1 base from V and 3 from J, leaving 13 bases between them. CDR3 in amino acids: CASSLDGTPRYNEQFF. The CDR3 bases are TGTGCCAGCAGCTTAGATGGGACTCCCCGCTACAATGAGCAGTTCTTC.

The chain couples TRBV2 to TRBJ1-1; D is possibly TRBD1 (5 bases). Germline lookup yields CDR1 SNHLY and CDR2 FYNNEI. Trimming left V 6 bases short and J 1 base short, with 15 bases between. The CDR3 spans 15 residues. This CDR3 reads CASRMDTLGNTEAFF. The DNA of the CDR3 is TGTGCCAGCAGAATGGACACCCTAGGGAACACTGAAGCTTTCTTT.

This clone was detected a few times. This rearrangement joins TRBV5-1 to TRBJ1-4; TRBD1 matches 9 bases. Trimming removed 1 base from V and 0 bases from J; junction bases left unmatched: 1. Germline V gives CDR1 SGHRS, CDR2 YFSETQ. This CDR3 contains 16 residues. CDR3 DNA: TGCGCCAGCAGCTTGCGACAGGGGGCAACTAATGAAAAACTGTTTTTT. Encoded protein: CASSLRQGATNEKLFF. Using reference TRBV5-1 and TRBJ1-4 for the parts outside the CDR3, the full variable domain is KAGVTQTPRYLIKTRGQQVTLSCSPISGHRSVSWYQQTPGQGLQFLFEYFSETQRNKGNFPGRFSGRQFSNSRSEMNVSTLELGDSALYLCASSLRQGATNEKLFFGSGTQLSVL.

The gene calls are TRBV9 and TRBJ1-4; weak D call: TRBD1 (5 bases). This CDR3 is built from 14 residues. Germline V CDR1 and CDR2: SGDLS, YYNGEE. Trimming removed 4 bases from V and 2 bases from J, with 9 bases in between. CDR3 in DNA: TGTGCCAGCAGCTCAGGGTGGACTAATGAAAAACTGTTTTTT. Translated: CASSSGWTNEKLFF.

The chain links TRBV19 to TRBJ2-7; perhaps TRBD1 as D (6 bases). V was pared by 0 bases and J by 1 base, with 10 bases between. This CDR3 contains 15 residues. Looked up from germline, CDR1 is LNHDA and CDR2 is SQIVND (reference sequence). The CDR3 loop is CASSIDRQASYEQYV. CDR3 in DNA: TGTGCCAGTAGTATAGATCGACAGGCTTCCTACGAGCAGTACGTC.

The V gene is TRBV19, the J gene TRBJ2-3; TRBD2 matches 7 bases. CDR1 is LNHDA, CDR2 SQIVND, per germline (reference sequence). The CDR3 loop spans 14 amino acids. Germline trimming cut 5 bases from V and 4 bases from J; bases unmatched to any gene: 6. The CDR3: CASSVGGSADTQYF. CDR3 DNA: TGTGCCAGTAGTGTCGGGGGGAGCGCAGATACGCAGTATTTT.

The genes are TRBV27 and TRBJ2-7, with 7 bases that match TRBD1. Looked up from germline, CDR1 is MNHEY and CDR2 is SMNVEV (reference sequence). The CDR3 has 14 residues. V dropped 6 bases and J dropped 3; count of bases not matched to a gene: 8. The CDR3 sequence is CASRKGQANYEQYF. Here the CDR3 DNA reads TGTGCCAGCAGAAAAGGACAGGCGAACTACGAGCAGTACTTC.

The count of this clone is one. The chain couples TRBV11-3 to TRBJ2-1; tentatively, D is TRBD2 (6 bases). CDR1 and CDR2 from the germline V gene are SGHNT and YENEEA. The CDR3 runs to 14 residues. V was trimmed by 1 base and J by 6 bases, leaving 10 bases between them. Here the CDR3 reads CASSLVGSGNEQFF. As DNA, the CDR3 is TGTGCCAGCAGCTTAGTCGGGAGTGGCAATGAGCAGTTCTTC.

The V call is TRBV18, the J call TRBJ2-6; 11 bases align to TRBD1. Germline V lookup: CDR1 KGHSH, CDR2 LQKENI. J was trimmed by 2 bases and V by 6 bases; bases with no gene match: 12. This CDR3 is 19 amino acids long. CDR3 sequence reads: CASSTTPPGQGAGANVLTF. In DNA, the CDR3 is TGTGCCAGCTCGACCACGCCTCCGGGACAGGGGGCTGGGGCCAACGTCCTGACTTTC.

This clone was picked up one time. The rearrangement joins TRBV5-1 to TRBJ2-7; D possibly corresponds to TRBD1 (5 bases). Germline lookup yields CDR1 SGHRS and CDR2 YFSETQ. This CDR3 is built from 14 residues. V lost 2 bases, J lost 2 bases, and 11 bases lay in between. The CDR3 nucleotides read TGCGCCAGCAGCTTAGGACAACCTACCTACGAGCAGTACTTC. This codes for CASSLGQPTYEQYF.

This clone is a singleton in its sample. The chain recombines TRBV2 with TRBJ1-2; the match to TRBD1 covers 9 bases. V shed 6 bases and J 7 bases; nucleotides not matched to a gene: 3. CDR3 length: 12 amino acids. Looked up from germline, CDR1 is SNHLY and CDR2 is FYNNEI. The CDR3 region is CASRDRGFGYTF. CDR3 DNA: TGTGCCAGCAGGGACAGGGGTTTTGGCTACACCTTC.

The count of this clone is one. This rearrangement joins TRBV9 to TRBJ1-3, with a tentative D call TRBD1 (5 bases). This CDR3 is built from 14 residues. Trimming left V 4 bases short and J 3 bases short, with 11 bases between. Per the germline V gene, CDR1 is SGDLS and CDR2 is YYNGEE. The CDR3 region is CASSQWGGGNTIYF. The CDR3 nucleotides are TGTGCCAGCAGCCAGTGGGGGGGTGGAAACACCATATATTTT.

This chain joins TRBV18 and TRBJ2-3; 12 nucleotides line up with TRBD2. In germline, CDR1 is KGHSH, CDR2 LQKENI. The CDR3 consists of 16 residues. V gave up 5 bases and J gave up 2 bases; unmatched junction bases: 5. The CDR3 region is CASSEGLAGNTDTQYF. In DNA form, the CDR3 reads TGTGCCAGCTCAGAGGGACTAGCGGGCAACACAGATACGCAGTATTTT.

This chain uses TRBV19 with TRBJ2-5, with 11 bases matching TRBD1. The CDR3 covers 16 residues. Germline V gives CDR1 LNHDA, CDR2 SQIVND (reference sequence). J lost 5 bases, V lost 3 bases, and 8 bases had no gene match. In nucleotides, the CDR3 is TGTGCCAGTAGTATCGACCGGACAGGGGGCGGGGAGACCCAGTACTTC. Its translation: CASSIDRTGGGETQYF.

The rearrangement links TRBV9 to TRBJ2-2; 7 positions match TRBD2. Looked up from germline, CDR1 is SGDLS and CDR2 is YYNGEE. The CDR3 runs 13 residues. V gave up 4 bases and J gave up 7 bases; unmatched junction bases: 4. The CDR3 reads CASSPRGGGELFF. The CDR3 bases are TGTGCCAGCAGCCCGCGCGGGGGCGGGGAGCTGTTTTTT.

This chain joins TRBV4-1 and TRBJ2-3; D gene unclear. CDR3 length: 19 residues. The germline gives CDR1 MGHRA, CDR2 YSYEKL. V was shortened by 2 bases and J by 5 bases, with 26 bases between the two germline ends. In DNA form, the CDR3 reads TGCGCCAGCAGCCAATACGCCCCGATCTTGCCTCGAACGGGAGATACGCAGTATTTT. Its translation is CASSQYAPILPRTGDTQYF.

CDR3 region: CASSPPRGTGELFF. In nucleotides, the CDR3 is TGTGCCAGCAGCCCACCCAGGGGCACCGGGGAGCTGTTTTTT. The chain has TRBV3-1 (or the pseudogene TRBV3-2) and TRBJ2-2, with D perhaps matching TRBD1 (6 bases). CDR3 length: 14 amino acids. Per germline, CDR1 LGHDT and CDR2 YNNKEL (reference sequence). The germline V and J ends were trimmed by 4 bases and 4 bases, with 10 bases remaining between them.

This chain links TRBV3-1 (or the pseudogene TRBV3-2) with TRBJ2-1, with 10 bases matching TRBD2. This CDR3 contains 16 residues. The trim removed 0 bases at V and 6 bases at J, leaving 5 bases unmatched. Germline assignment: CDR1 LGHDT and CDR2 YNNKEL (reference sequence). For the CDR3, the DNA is TGTGCCAGCAGCCAAGATGGGGGACTAGCGCGCAATGAGCAGTTCTTC. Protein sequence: CASSQDGGLARNEQFF.

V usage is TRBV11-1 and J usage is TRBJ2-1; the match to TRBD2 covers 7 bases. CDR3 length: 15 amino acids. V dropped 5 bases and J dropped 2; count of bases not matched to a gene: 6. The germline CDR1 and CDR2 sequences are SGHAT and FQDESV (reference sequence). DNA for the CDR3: TGTGCCAGCAGCCGTGGGGGGGGAGCCTACAATGAGCAGTTCTTC. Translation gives CASSRGGGAYNEQFF.

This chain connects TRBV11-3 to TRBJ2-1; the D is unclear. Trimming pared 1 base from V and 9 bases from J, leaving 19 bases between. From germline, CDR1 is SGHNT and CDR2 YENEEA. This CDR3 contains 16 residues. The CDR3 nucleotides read TGTGCCAGCAGCTTAGCCCCGGTCCGTAATCCCGGTGAGCAGTTCTTC. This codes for CASSLAPVRNPGEQFF. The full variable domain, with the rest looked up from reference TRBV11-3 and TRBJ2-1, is EAGVVQSPRYKIIEKKQPVAFWCNPISGHNTLYWYLQNLGQGPELLIRYENEEAVDDSQLPKDRFSAERLKGVDSTLKIQPAELGDSAVYLCASSLAPVRNPGEQFFGPGTRLTVL.

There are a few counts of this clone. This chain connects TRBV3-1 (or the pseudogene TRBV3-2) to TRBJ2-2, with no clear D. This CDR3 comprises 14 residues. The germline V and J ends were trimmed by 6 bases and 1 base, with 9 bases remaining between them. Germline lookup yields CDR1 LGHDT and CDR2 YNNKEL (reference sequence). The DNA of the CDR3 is TGTGCCAGCAGACCCGGTGGGAACACCGGGGAGCTGTTTTTT. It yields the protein CASRPGGNTGELFF.

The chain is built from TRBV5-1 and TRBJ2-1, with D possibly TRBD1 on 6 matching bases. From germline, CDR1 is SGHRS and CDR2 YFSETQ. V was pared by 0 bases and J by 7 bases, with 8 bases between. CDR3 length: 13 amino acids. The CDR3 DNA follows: TGCGCCAGCAGCTTGGTAGGGGGTAATGAGCAGTTCTTC. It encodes CASSLVGGNEQFF.

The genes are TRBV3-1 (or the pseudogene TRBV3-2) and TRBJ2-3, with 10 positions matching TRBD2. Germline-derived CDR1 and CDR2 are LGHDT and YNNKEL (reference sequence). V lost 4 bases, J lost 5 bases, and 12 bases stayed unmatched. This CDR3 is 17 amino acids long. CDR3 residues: CASSPMGLAGEKDTQYF. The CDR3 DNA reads TGTGCCAGCAGCCCGATGGGGCTAGCGGGAGAGAAAGATACGCAGTATTTT.

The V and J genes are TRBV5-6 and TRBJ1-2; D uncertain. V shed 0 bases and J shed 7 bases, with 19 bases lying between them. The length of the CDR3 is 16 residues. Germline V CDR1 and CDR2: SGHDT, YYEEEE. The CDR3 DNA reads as TGTGCCAGCAGCTTGGGGGAGGACCAGGCCGTCTCTGGCTACACCTTC. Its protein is CASSLGEDQAVSGYTF.

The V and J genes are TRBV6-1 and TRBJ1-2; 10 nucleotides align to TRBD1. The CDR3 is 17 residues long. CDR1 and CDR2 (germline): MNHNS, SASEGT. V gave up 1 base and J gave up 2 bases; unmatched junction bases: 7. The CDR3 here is CASSEGVGQGQNYGYTF. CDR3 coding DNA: TGTGCCAGCAGTGAAGGGGTGGGACAGGGGCAAAACTATGGCTACACCTTC.

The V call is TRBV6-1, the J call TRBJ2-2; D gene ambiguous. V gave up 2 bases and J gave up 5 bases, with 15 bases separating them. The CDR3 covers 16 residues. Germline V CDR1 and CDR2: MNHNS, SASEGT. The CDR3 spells CASSEIGYPQTGELFF. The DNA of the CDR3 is TGTGCCAGCAGTGAAATCGGGTACCCACAAACCGGGGAGCTGTTTTTT.

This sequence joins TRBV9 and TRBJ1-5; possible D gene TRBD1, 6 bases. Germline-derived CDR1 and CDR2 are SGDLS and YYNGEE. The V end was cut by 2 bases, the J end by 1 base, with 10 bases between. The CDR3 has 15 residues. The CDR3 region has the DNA TGTGCCAGCAGCGTGACCGGACAGAGCAATCAGCCCCAGCATTTT. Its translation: CASSVTGQSNQPQHF.

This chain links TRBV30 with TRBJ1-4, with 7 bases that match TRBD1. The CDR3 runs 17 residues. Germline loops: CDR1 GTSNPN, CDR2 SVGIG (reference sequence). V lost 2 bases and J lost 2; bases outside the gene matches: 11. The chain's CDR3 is CAWSYRGLSSTNEKLFF. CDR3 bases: TGTGCCTGGAGTTACAGGGGATTAAGTTCTACTAATGAAAAACTGTTTTTT.

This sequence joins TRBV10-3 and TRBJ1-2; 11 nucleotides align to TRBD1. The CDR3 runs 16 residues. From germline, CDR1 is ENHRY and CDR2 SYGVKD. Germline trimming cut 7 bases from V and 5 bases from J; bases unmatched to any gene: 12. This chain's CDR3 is CAINPSLGQGVYGYTF. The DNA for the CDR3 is TGTGCCATCAACCCGAGCCTGGGACAGGGGGTTTATGGCTACACCTTC.

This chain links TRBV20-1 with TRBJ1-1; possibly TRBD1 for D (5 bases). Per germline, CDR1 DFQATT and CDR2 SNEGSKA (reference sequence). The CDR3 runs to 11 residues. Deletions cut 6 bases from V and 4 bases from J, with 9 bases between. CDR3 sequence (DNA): TGCAGTGCAGGGGCGACCACTGAAGCTTTCTTT. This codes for CSAGATTEAFF.

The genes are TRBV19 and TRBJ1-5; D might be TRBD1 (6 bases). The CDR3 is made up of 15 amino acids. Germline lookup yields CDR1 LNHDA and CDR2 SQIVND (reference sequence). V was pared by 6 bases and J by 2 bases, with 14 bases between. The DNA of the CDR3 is TGTGCCAGTAGCCCAACGACAGGTGGCAATCAGCCCCAGCATTTT. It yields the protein CASSPTTGGNQPQHF.